The 8 T cell receptor beta chains in this list originate from one sample, sequenced in a study of T cells after yellow fever vaccination. TCRdb reanalysed the 5' RACE reads using MiXCR and keeps one entry per CDR3 protein. This sample has about 400,000 distinct CDR3 sequences; 11% occur once, and the top ten carry about 17%. Here the sequenced sample was PBMCs, taken on the day of the first yellow fever vaccination. These receptor sequences come from a man younger than 35 who received the YFV17D yellow fever vaccine.

The chain is built from TRBV7-8 and TRBJ2-7; the D gene could be TRBD1 or TRBD2 (5 bases each). Germline V gene sequence: CDR1 SGHVS, CDR2 FQNEAQ. V was pared by 1 base and J by 5 bases, with 9 bases between. CDR3 length equals 13 residues. CDR3 protein: CASSLGGAHEQYV. The CDR3 DNA sequence: TGTGCCAGCAGCTTAGGAGGGGCCCACGAGCAGTACGTC.

The chain has TRBV29-1 and TRBJ2-1; D uncertain. Germline CDR1 reads SQVTM; CDR2 reads ANQGSEA. The V and J ends lost 4 bases and 2 bases respectively, with 6 bases between them. This CDR3 contains 12 residues. The CDR3 sequence: CSVGATYNEQFF. CDR3 nucleotide sequence: TGCAGCGTTGGAGCAACCTACAATGAGCAGTTCTTC.

This clonotype was recorded a few times. J is TRBJ2-3 and V is TRBV9; a possible D gene is TRBD2 (6 bases). Per the germline V gene, CDR1 is SGDLS and CDR2 is YYNGEE. V shed 0 bases and J shed 1 base, with 12 bases lying between them. The CDR3 has 16 residues. In nucleotides, the CDR3 is TGTGCCAGCAGCGTAGGTGGCGGGGAAGGCACAGATACGCAGTATTTT. It yields the protein CASSVGGGEGTDTQYF.

This clonotype turned up a few times. The chain uses TRBV14 and TRBJ1-5, with D possibly matching TRBD1 (5 bases). V lost 7 bases and J lost 0, with 16 bases in between. This CDR3 comprises 16 residues. From germline, CDR1 is SGHDN and CDR2 FVKESK. In DNA form, the CDR3 reads TGTGCCAGCACCGTCAGGGACGGCGATAGCAATCAGCCCCAGCATTTT. It is translated as CASTVRDGDSNQPQHF.

The chain carries TRBV29-1 and TRBJ2-3; the D call may be TRBD1 or TRBD2 (6 bases each). The germline gives CDR1 SQVTM, CDR2 ANQGSEA. The CDR3 contains 15 residues. The germline V and J ends were trimmed by 6 bases and 0 bases, with 16 bases remaining between them. The CDR3 here is CSVGGTVSSTDTQYF. CDR3 nucleotide sequence: TGCAGCGTGGGGGGCACAGTATCTAGCACAGATACGCAGTATTTT.

This CDR3 reads CASSVGGGRDQPQHF. CDR3 DNA: TGTGCCAGCAGCGTAGGCGGGGGTAGGGATCAGCCCCAGCATTTT. The chain uses TRBV9 and TRBJ1-5, with a possible D match to TRBD1 (5 bases). The CDR3 sequence is 15 residues long. Germline V CDR1 and CDR2: SGDLS, YYNGEE. With 0 bases removed from V and 5 bases from J, the gap between germline ends came to 12 bases.

V and J are TRBV12-3 or TRBV12-4 and TRBJ1-2, with TRBD1 as a possible D gene (5 bases). This CDR3 contains 12 residues. Between the trimmed V and J ends, which lost 7 bases and 8 bases, there was a span of 14 bases. CDR3 residues: CASTLGGVGYTF. CDR3 DNA sequence: TGTGCCAGCACCCTGGGGGGAGTCGGCTACACCTTC.

The chain has TRBV27 and TRBJ2-2; unclear D gene. CDR3 length: 15 amino acids. Germline CDR1 reads MNHEY; CDR2 reads SMNVEV (reference sequence). V was clipped by 1 base and J by 5 bases, with 11 bases between them. CDR3 sequence: CASSLLAPRTGELFF. Here the CDR3 DNA reads TGTGCCAGCAGTTTATTGGCCCCCCGGACCGGGGAGCTGTTTTTT.